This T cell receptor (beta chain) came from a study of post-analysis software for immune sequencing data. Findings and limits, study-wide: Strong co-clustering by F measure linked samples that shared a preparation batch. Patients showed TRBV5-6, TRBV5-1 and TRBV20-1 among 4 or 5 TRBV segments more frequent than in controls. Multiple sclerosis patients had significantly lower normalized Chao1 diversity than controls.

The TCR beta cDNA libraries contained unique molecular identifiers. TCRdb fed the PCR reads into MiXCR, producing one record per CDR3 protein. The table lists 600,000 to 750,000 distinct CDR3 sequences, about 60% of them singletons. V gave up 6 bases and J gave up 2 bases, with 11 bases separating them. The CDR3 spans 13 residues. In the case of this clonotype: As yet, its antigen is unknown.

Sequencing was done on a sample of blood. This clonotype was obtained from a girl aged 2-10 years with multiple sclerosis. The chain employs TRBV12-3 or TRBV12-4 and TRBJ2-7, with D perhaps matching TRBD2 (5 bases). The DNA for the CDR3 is TGTGCCAGCAGGGGGTCCGGGACCTACGAGCAGTACTTC. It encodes CASRGSGTYEQYF.